The 30 T cell receptor beta chains listed next were all sequenced from one sample in a study of control samples from healthy donors and cancer patients. TCRdb keeps only in-frame clones here, not all; method: immunoSEQ multiplex PCR. The repertoire holds some 90,000 clones, with around 90% as singletons. Material: blood. All receptors derive from a woman in her sixties or seventies in good health.

The CDR3 sequence is CATSSADGGRLYGYTF. CDR3 nucleotide sequence: TGTGCCACCAGCAGCGCTGACGGGGGACGGTTATATGGCTACACCTTC. The chain is built from TRBV15 and TRBJ1-2, with D perhaps TRBD1 (5 bases). V lost 3 bases and J 5 bases, leaving 19 bases between the germline ends. The CDR3 is 16 amino acids. Germline-derived CDR1 and CDR2 are LNHNV and YYDKDF (reference sequence). The whole variable domain, filled in from reference TRBV15 and TRBJ1-2, reads DAMVIQNPRYQVTQFGKPVTLSCSQTLNHNVMYWYQQKSSQAPKLLFHYYDKDFNNEADTPDNFQSRRPNTSFCFLDIRSPGLGDTAMYLCATSSADGGRLYGYTFGSGTRLTVV.

The chain carries TRBV24-1 and TRBJ2-3; 9 bases fit TRBD2. The junction had 7 bases not matched to a gene; V was cut back by 1 base and J by 3 bases. This CDR3 has 17 amino acids. Germline-derived CDR1 and CDR2 are KGHDR and SFDVKD. The CDR3 reads CATSDFAGGAYTDTQYF. The CDR3 bases are TGTGCCACCAGTGATTTCGCGGGGGGGGCCTATACAGATACGCAGTATTTT.

The rearrangement links TRBV7-8 to TRBJ2-7; D is undetermined. Trimming shortened V by 2 bases and J by 0 bases, and 14 bases separated the two germline ends. This CDR3 is built from 16 residues. Per the germline V gene, CDR1 is SGHVS and CDR2 is FQNEAQ. As DNA, the CDR3 is TGTGCCAGCAGCTTAATGGCGACAAGTAGCTCCTACGAGCAGTACTTC. Translation gives CASSLMATSSSYEQYF.

This chain connects TRBV7-9 to TRBJ2-5; D unclear. The CDR3 extends over 15 amino acids. Trimming took 3 bases from V and 1 from J, leaving 12 bases between them. Germline CDR1 SEHNR, CDR2 FQNEAQ (reference sequence). The DNA for the CDR3 is TGTGCCAGCAGCTTGAACGGAAAACGCCAAGAGACCCAGTACTTC. It yields the protein CASSLNGKRQETQYF.

V usage is TRBV20-1 and J usage is TRBJ1-5, with unresolved D. This CDR3 has 14 residues. Trimming pared 3 bases from V and 3 bases from J, leaving 12 bases between. The germline V gene has CDR1 DFQATT and CDR2 SNEGSKA (reference sequence). CDR3 in DNA: TGCAGTGCTAGTATCAGCGGGTACAATCAGCCCCAGCATTTT. Its protein product is CSASISGYNQPQHF.

The chain has TRBV4-3 and TRBJ2-7; TRBD1 or TRBD2 may be the D gene (6 bases each). V was trimmed by 5 bases and J by 4 bases, leaving 15 bases between them. The germline V gene has CDR1 LGHNA and CDR2 YSLEER. The CDR3 is made up of 14 amino acids. The CDR3: CASSSGAGWYEQYF. In nucleotides, the CDR3 is TGCGCCAGCAGCTCAGGGGCGGGGTGGTACGAGCAGTACTTC.

V usage is TRBV6-6 and J usage is TRBJ2-3; 7 nucleotides line up with TRBD2. Germline CDR1 MNHNY, CDR2 SVGAGI (reference sequence). Trimming cost V 5 bases and J 7 bases; bases outside gene matches: 12. CDR3 length: 15 residues. The CDR3 region is CASSPEGLAANTQYF. The CDR3, as DNA: TGTGCCAGCAGTCCCGAAGGGCTAGCGGCCAATACGCAGTATTTT.

This chain links TRBV18 with TRBJ2-7; no clear D gene. The CDR3 contains 12 residues. In germline, CDR1 is KGHSH, CDR2 LQKENI. Trimming stripped 3 bases from V and 5 bases from J, with 8 bases between. The CDR3 nucleotides are TGTGCCAGCTCACCTAAGGGAAACGAGCAGTACTTC. The encoded protein is CASSPKGNEQYF.

The rearrangement links TRBV5-1 to TRBJ2-7; a possible D gene is TRBD1 (8 bases). V shed 2 bases and J shed 3 bases, with 12 bases lying between them. Germline-derived CDR1 and CDR2 are SGHRS and YFSETQ. The CDR3 runs 14 residues. The CDR3 DNA sequence: TGCGCCAGCAGCTTTAACAGGGGGGGCTACGAGCAGTACTTC. It yields the protein CASSFNRGGYEQYF.

The chain recombines TRBV2 with TRBJ2-1, with no clear D. The CDR3 runs to 11 residues. With 5 bases removed from V and 7 bases from J, the gap between germline ends came to 6 bases. The germline gives CDR1 SNHLY, CDR2 FYNNEI. CDR3 amino acids: CASSRKNEQFF. For the CDR3, the DNA is TGTGCCAGCAGTCGAAAAAATGAGCAGTTCTTC. Full variable domain (missing parts from reference TRBV2 and TRBJ2-1): EPEVTQTPSHQVTQMGQEVILRCVPISNHLYFYWYRQILGQKVEFLVSFYNNEISEKSEIFDDQFSVERPDGSNFTLKIRSTKLEDSAMYFCASSRKNEQFFGPGTRLTVL.

The chain couples TRBV7-9 to TRBJ2-1; possibly TRBD1 or TRBD2 for D (5 bases each). V gave up 4 bases and J gave up 4 bases, with 17 bases separating them. Germline V lookup: CDR1 SEHNR, CDR2 FQNEAQ (reference sequence). This CDR3 region has 16 residues. The chain's CDR3 is CASSSLDNSGYNEQFF. The DNA for the CDR3 is TGTGCCAGCAGCTCCCTGGACAACTCGGGATACAATGAGCAGTTCTTC.

The V call is TRBV7-6, the J call TRBJ1-3; tentative D call: TRBD1 (6 bases). CDR1 and CDR2 from the germline V gene are SGHVS and FNYEAQ. The CDR3 has 15 amino acids. Deletions cut 5 bases from V and 2 bases from J, with 13 bases between. CDR3 coding DNA: TGTGCCAGCAGCCCATCGGGACACGCTGGAAACACCATATATTTT. This sequence encodes CASSPSGHAGNTIYF. The full variable domain, with the rest looked up from reference TRBV7-6 and TRBJ1-3, is GAGVSQSPRYKVTKRGQDVALRCDPISGHVSLYWYRQALGQGPEFLTYFNYEAQQDKSGLPNDRFSAERPEGSISTLTIQRTEQRDSAMYRCASSPSGHAGNTIYFGEGSWLTVV.

The CDR3 nucleotides are TGTGCCAGCAGCAACGGACAGGGCAATCAGCCCCAGCATTTT. Translating it yields CASSNGQGNQPQHF. The chain is built from TRBV5-4 and TRBJ1-5; 7 nucleotides line up with TRBD1. After removal of 4 bases from V and 2 bases from J, the junction contained 3 bases not matched to a gene. Germline V gene data show CDR1 as SGHNT and CDR2 as YYREEE (reference sequence). The CDR3 runs 14 residues.

The rearrangement uses TRBV3-1 (or the pseudogene TRBV3-2) and TRBJ2-2; weak D call: TRBD2 (6 bases). V lost 6 bases, J lost 8 bases, and 13 bases lay in between. Germline assignment: CDR1 LGHDT and CDR2 YNNKEL (reference sequence). CDR3 size: 13 residues. As DNA, the CDR3 is TGTGCCAGCAGTCCGACTAGGAGAGGGGAGCTGTTTTTT. This codes for CASSPTRRGELFF.

CDR3 residues: CASSPLPGERPYEQYF. Here the CDR3 DNA reads TGTGCCAGCAGTCCCCTACCGGGGGAGCGGCCCTACGAGCAGTACTTC. This chain links TRBV27 with TRBJ2-7, with a weak D call TRBD2 (6 bases). The germline V and J ends were trimmed by 5 bases and 2 bases, with 19 bases remaining between them. CDR3 size: 16 residues. Looked up from germline, CDR1 is MNHEY and CDR2 is SMNVEV (reference sequence).

This CDR3 is CASSYRGSSLHF. CDR3 bases: TGTGCCAGCAGTTACAGAGGGAGTTCCCTCCACTTT. The chain employs TRBV6-5 and TRBJ1-6; D gene uncertain. V dropped 2 bases and J dropped 14 bases, with 10 bases sitting between them. The CDR3 totals 12 residues. The V gene's germline CDR1 is MNHEY and CDR2 SVGAGI.

The rearrangement uses TRBV7-2 and TRBJ1-2; weak D call: TRBD1 (5 bases). This CDR3 is built from 14 residues. From germline, CDR1 is SGHTA and CDR2 FQGNSA. Trimming stripped 0 bases from V and 6 bases from J, with 11 bases between. CDR3 region: CASSLAWQGNGYTF. In nucleotides, the CDR3 is TGTGCCAGCAGCTTAGCATGGCAGGGTAATGGCTACACCTTC.

The chain combines TRBV2 with TRBJ1-3; perhaps TRBD1 as D (5 bases). Per germline, CDR1 SNHLY and CDR2 FYNNEI. The CDR3 consists of 17 residues. Trimming cost V 4 bases and J 7 bases, with 23 bases left between them. CDR3 amino acids: CASSVGLGEFLLNTIYF. DNA for the CDR3: TGTGCCAGCAGTGTGGGGCTCGGGGAGTTTTTGTTGAACACCATATATTTT.

The chain links TRBV6-5 to TRBJ1-2; D not resolved. Looked up from germline, CDR1 is MNHEY and CDR2 is SVGAGI. The V end lost 6 bases, the J end lost 5 bases, and 16 bases lay between the germline ends. The CDR3 totals 14 residues. The CDR3 coding sequence is TGTGCCAGCAGCCCCCAATCCGCTCGATATGGCTACACCTTC. It yields the protein CASSPQSARYGYTF.

The V and J genes are TRBV5-8 and TRBJ1-1, with a weak D call TRBD1 (5 bases). Germline assignment: CDR1 SGHTS and CDR2 YDEGEE. The ends were cut back, 0 bases at V and 5 bases at J, with 8 bases in the middle. CDR3 length: 13 amino acids. CDR3 sequence (DNA): TGTGCCAGCAGCTTGGATCCAGGGACTGAAGCTTTCTTT. Protein: CASSLDPGTEAFF. Full variable domain (remainder filled in from reference TRBV5-8 and TRBJ1-1): EAGVTQSPTHLIKTRGQQATLRCSPISGHTSVYWYQQALGLGLQFLLWYDEGEERNRGNFPPRFSGRQFPNYSSELNVNALELEDSALYLCASSLDPGTEAFFGQGTRLTVV.

J is TRBJ2-1 and V is TRBV10-3; no clear D. This CDR3 has 14 amino acids. V was cut by 2 bases and J by 0 bases, with 5 bases left in between. Germline V CDR1 and CDR2: ENHRY, SYGVKD. In DNA form, the CDR3 reads TGTGCCATCAGTGAGGGTTACTCCTACAATGAGCAGTTCTTC. This encodes CAISEGYSYNEQFF.

In this sample, this clone turned up once. The chain employs TRBV28 and TRBJ1-1; possible D gene TRBD1, 5 bases. The CDR3 runs 14 residues. Germline CDR1 and CDR2: MDHEN and SYDVKM. V shed 2 bases and J shed 3 bases, with 10 bases lying between them. CDR3 bases: TGTGCCAGCAGTTTAGGGGGGTCCGACACTGAAGCTTTCTTT. Its protein product is CASSLGGSDTEAFF.

The chain joins TRBV7-2 to TRBJ1-2, with a possible D match to TRBD1 (6 bases). Trimming took off 3 bases at V and 7 bases at J, with 15 bases between the two ends. Germline values: CDR1 SGHTA, CDR2 FQGNSA. CDR3 length: 14 amino acids. CDR3 protein: CASSFNRDPLGYTF. For the CDR3, the DNA is TGTGCCAGCAGCTTTAACAGGGACCCCCTTGGCTACACCTTC. The full variable domain, in which reference TRBV7-2 and TRBJ1-2 provide the parts outside the CDR3, is GAGVSQSPSNKVTEKGKDVELRCDPISGHTALYWYRQSLGQGLEFLIYFQGNSAPDKSGLPSDRFSAERTGGSVSTLTIQRTQQEDSAVYLCASSFNRDPLGYTFGSGTRLTVV.

About this clone: Other DNA variants within this sample encode the same CDR3. The chain joins TRBV6-5 to TRBJ1-5; D unresolved. Trimming shortened V by 6 bases and J by 3 bases, and 12 bases separated the two germline ends. Germline V gives CDR1 MNHEY, CDR2 SVGAGI. There are 14 residues in the CDR3. The CDR3 bases are TGTGCCAGCAGGCCCACCGGGTTCAATCAGCCCCAGCATTTT. Translation gives CASRPTGFNQPQHF.

This chain links TRBV28 with TRBJ2-7; tentatively, D is TRBD1 (5 bases). This CDR3 has 11 amino acids. Trimming stripped 5 bases from V and 4 bases from J, with 6 bases between. CDR1 MDHEN and CDR2 SYDVKM come from the germline V gene. CDR3 region: CASSTGYEQYF. The CDR3 nucleotides are TGTGCCAGCAGTACAGGTTACGAGCAGTACTTC.

V gene TRBV7-2 combines with J gene TRBJ1-1, with D perhaps TRBD1 (6 bases). Germline CDR1 is SGHTA and CDR2 is FQGNSA. V was clipped by 2 bases and J by 1 base, with 8 bases between them. CDR3 length: 14 residues. The CDR3 DNA sequence: TGTGCCAGCAGCTTATTGGGGGCGAACACTGAAGCTTTCTTT. Translation: CASSLLGANTEAFF.

The genes are TRBV12-5 and TRBJ1-6; D possibly corresponds to TRBD1 (5 bases). The germline CDR1 and CDR2 sequences are LGHNT and FRNRAP. CDR3 length: 16 amino acids. V was cut by 6 bases and J by 8 bases, with 20 bases left in between. For the CDR3, the DNA is TGTGCTAGTGGCTTTCGGATCAGGGAGGACGATTCACCCCTCCACTTT. It specifies CASGFRIREDDSPLHF.

The CDR3 loop reads CASSLGGPTGASYNEQFF. The CDR3 DNA sequence: TGCGCCAGCAGCTTAGGGGGCCCGACAGGGGCCTCCTACAATGAGCAGTTCTTC. V and J are TRBV5-1 and TRBJ2-1; the match to TRBD1 covers 8 bases. This CDR3 region has 18 residues. Germline CDR1 and CDR2: SGHRS and YFSETQ. With 2 bases clipped from V and 0 bases from J, the junction kept 10 bases outside the gene matches. Drawing the rest from reference TRBV5-1 and TRBJ2-1, the complete variable domain is KAGVTQTPRYLIKTRGQQVTLSCSPISGHRSVSWYQQTPGQGLQFLFEYFSETQRNKGNFPGRFSGRQFSNSRSEMNVSTLELGDSALYLCASSLGGPTGASYNEQFFGPGTRLTVL.

This chain joins TRBV15 and TRBJ1-1; D is undetermined. Germline CDR1 LNHNV, CDR2 YYDKDF (reference sequence). Trimming pared 0 bases from V and 4 bases from J, leaving 12 bases between. The CDR3 has 15 residues. In nucleotides, the CDR3 is TGTGCCACCAGCAGAGATAGGGCGCTGAGCACTGAAGCTTTCTTT. Its protein product is CATSRDRALSTEAFF.

This clone was observed once. The chain recombines TRBV11-2 with TRBJ2-3, with a possible D match to TRBD2 (6 bases). In germline, CDR1 is SGHAT, CDR2 FQNNGV. This CDR3 region has 16 residues. The germline V and J ends were trimmed by 5 bases and 1 base, with 16 bases remaining between them. The DNA for the CDR3 is TGTGCCAGCAGCCCACTTGACGGGGGAGGCACAGATACGCAGTATTTT. Its translation is CASSPLDGGGTDTQYF.